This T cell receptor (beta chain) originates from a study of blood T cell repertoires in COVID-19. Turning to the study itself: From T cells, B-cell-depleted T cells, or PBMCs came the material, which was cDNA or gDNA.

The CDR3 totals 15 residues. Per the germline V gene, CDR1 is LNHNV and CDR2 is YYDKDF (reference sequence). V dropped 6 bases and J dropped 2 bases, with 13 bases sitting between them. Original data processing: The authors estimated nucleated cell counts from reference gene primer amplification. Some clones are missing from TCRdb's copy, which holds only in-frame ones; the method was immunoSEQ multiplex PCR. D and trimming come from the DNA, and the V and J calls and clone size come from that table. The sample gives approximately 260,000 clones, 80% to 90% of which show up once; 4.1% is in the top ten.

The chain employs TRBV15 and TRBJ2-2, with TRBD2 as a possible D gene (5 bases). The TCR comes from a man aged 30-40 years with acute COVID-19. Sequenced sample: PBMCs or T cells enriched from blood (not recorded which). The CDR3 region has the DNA TGTGCCACCAGAGGCACGGGATTTAACACCGGGGAGCTGTTTTTT. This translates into CATRGTGFNTGELFF.